The present T cell receptor beta chain was sequenced within a study of Graves' ophthalmopathy and Graves' hyperthyroidism. Amplification of the TCR beta CDR3 regions used RNA transcripts (as template). HTBI primers primed a first-round RT-PCR, and a second-round multiplex PCR followed. Each CDR3 protein is one row after TCRdb ran MiXCR on the multiplex PCR reads. The sample includes hundreds of thousands of distinct CDR3 sequences, approximately 22% seen only once; the top ten take roughly 6.9%. Findings and limits, study-wide: Both a roughly 70% sensitivity and an approximately 77% specificity characterized the model's predictions of ophthalmopathy progression. Blood was where most expanded thyroid clonotypes above 0.001 frequency also turned up.

This clonotype was counted between two and nine times. The antigen remains unidentified. Germline V CDR1 and CDR2: LGHNA, YSLEER. V lost 1 base, J lost 8 bases, and 17 bases lay in between. The CDR3 is made up of 16 amino acids. The receptor comes from a woman in her late teens or twenties with stable Graves' hyperthyroidism. Some clones in this sample may be carry-over from other donors' samples. The chain links TRBV4-3 to TRBJ1-4; perhaps TRBD1 as D (6 bases). The material sequenced was peripheral blood. The CDR3 protein is CASSQGGGRGMEKLFF. DNA of the CDR3: TGCGCCAGCAGCCAAGGAGGTGGCAGGGGAATGGAAAAACTGTTTTTT.